This TCR beta chain is drawn from a study of CD8 T cells in Susac syndrome. This CDR3 spans 11 amino acids. Germline CDR1 reads SEHNR; CDR2 reads FQNEAQ (reference sequence). This clonotype has just one count. Relative to the germline gene, one junction end is altered; a read error may explain this. Random hexamers served to reverse transcribe roughly 0.5 to 1 ug RNA. Amplification of TCR beta CDR3 spanned 54 Vbeta and 13 Jbeta via immunoSEQ multiplex PCR. TCRdb ran MiXCR on the immunoSEQ multiplex PCR reads and lists one entry per CDR3 protein. The sample includes some 150,000 distinct CDR3 sequences, approximately 96% of them seen just once. The patients who served as multiple sclerosis controls were treatment-naive and had stable or active relapsing-remitting disease that fulfilled the revised McDonald criteria. The CD8+ and CD4+ T cells were isolated magnetically using a negative isolation approach, whereas the TEMRA cells were enriched by FACS.

The TCR was taken from a human donor with multiple sclerosis. This chain links TRBV7-9 with TRBJ1-1; D is possibly TRBD1 (5 bases). Material for sequencing was CD8+ T cells from PBMCs. As DNA, the CDR3 is TGTGCCAGCAGCTTAGCTGACAGCTATCTCTTT. Residues: CASSLADSYLF.